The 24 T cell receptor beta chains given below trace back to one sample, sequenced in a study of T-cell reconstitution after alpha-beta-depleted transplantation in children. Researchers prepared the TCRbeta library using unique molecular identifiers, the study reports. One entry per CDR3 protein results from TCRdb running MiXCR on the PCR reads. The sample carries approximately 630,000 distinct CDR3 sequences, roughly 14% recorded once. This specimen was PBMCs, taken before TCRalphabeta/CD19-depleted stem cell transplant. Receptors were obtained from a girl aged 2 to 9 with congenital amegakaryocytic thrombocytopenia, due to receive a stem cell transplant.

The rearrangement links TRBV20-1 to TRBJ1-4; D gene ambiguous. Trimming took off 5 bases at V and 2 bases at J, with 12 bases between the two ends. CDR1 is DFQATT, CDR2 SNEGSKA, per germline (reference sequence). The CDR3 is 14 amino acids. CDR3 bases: TGCAGTGCTTCCCAGACAAGCACTAATGAAAAACTGTTTTTT. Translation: CSASQTSTNEKLFF.

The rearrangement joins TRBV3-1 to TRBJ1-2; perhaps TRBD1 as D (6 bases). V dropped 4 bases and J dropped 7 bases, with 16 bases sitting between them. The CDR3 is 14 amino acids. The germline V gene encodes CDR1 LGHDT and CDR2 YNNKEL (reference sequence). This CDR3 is CASSLKDRGSGYTF. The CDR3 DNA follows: TGTGCCAGCAGCCTCAAGGACAGAGGAAGTGGCTACACCTTC. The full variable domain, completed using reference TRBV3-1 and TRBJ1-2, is DTAVSQTPKYLVTQMGNDKSIKCEQNLGHDTMYWYKQDSKKFLKIMFSYNNKELIINETVPNRFSPKSPDKAHLNLHINSLELGDSAVYFCASSLKDRGSGYTFGSGTRLTVV.

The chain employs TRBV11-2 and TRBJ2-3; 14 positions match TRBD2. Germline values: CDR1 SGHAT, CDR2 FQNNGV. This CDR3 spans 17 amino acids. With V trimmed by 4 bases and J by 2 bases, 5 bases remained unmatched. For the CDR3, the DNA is TGTGCCAGCAGCTCCCGGACTAGCGGGAGGTCCACAGATACGCAGTATTTT. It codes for CASSSRTSGRSTDTQYF.

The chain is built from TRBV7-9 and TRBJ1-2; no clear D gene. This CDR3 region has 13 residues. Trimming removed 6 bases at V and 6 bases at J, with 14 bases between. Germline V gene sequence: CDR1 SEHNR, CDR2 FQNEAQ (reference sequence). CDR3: CASSSGSPDGYTF. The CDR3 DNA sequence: TGTGCCAGCAGTTCGGGATCACCGGATGGCTACACCTTC.

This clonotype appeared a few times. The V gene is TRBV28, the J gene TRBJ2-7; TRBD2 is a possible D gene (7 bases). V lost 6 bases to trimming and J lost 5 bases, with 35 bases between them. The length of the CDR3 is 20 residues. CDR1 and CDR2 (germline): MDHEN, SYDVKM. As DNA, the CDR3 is TGTGCCAGCAGCTCAGCGTCCGACAGGTTTAGATTCGGGAGGTATGACGAGCAGTACTTC. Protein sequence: CASSSASDRFRFGRYDEQYF.

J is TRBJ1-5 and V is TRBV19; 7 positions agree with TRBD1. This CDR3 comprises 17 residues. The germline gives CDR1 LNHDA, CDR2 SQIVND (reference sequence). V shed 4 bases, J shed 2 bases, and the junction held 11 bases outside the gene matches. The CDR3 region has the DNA TGTGCCAGTAGTAGGGCCCAGGGGGTAAGAGGCAATCAGCCCCAGCATTTT. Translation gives CASSRAQGVRGNQPQHF.

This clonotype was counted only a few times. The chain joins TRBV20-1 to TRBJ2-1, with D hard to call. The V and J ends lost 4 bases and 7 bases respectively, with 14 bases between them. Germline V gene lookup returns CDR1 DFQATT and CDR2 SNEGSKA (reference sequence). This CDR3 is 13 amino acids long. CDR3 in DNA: TGCAGTGCTAAACTTAGGTATGGGAATGAGCAGTTCTTC. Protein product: CSAKLRYGNEQFF.

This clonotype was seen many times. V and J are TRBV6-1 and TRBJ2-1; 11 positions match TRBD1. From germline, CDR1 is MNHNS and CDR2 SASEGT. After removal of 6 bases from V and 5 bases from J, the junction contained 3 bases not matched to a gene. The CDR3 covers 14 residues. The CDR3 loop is CASRRTGGNNEQFF. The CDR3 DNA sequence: TGTGCCAGCAGAAGGACAGGGGGCAACAATGAGCAGTTCTTC.

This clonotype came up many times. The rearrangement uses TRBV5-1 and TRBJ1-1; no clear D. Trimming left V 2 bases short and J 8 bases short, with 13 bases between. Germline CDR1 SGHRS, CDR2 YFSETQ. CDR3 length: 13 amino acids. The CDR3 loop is CASSLDTAFEAFF. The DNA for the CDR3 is TGCGCCAGCAGCTTAGACACCGCCTTCGAAGCTTTCTTT.

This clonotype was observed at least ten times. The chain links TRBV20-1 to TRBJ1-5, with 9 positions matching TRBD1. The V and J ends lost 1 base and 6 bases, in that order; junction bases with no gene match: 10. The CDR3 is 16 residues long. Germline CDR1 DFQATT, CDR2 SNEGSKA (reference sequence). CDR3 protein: CSARGGGQGDGQPQHF. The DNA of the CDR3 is TGCAGTGCTAGAGGGGGGGGACAGGGAGATGGTCAGCCCCAGCATTTT.

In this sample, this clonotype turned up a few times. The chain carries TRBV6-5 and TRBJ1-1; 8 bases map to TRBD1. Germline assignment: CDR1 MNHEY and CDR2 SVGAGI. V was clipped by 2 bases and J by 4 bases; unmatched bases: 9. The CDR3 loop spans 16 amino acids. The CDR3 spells CASSYDQGARSTEAFF. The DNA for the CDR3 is TGTGCCAGCAGTTACGATCAGGGGGCTCGGAGCACTGAAGCTTTCTTT.

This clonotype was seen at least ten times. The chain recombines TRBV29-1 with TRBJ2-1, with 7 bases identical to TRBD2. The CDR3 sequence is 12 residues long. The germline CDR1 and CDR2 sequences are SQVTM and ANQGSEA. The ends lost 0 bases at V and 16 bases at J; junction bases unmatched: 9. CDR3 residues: CSVEESFGTTFF. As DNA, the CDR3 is TGCAGCGTTGAAGAGAGCTTCGGGACTACTTTCTTC.

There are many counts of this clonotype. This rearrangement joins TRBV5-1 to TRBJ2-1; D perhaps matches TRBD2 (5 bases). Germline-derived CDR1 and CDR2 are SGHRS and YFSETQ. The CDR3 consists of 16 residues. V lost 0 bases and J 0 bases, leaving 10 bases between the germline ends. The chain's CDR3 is CASSLGAASSYNEQFF. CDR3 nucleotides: TGCGCCAGCAGCTTGGGAGCGGCGAGCTCCTACAATGAGCAGTTCTTC.

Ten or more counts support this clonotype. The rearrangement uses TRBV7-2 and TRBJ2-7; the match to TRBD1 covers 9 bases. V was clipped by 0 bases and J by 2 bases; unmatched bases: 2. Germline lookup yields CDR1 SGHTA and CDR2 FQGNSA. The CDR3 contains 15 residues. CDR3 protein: CASSLAGTGPYEQYF. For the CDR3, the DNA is TGTGCCAGCAGCTTAGCAGGGACAGGGCCCTACGAGCAGTACTTC. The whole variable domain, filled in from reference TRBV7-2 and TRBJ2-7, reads GAGVSQSPSNKVTEKGKDVELRCDPISGHTALYWYRQSLGQGLEFLIYFQGNSAPDKSGLPSDRFSAERTGGSVSTLTIQRTQQEDSAVYLCASSLAGTGPYEQYFGPGTRLTVT.

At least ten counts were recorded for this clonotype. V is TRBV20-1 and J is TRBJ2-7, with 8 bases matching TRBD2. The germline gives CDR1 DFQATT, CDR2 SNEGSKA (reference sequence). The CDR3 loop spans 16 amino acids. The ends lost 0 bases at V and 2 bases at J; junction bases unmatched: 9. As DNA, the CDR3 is TGCAGTGCTAGAGATGGTGGGGTAGCGGGAACCTACGAGCAGTACTTC. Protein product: CSARDGGVAGTYEQYF.

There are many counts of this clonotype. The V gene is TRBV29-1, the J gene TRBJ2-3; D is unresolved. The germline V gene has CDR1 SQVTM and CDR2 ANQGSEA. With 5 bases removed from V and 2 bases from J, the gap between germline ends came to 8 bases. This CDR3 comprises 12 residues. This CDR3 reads CSVWTNTDTQYF. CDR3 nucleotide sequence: TGCAGCGTTTGGACGAACACAGATACGCAGTATTTT.

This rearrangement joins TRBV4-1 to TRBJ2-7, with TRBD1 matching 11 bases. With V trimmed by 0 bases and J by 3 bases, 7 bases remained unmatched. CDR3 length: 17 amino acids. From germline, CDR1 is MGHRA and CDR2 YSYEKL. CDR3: CASSQDGTGGPDYEQYF. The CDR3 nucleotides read TGCGCCAGCAGCCAAGATGGGACAGGGGGACCAGACTACGAGCAGTACTTC.

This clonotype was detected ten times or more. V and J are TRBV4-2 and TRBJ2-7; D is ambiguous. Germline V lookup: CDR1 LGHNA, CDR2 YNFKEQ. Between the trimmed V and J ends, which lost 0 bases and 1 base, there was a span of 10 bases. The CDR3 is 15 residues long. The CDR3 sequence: CASSQDTLLSYEQYF. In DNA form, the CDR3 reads TGTGCCAGCAGCCAAGACACGCTTCTATCCTACGAGCAGTACTTC.

The CDR3 region is CASSQESRITRYEQFF. CDR3 DNA sequence: TGCGCCAGCAGCCAAGAGTCGCGGATAACTAGATATGAGCAGTTCTTC. The rearrangement links TRBV4-1 to TRBJ2-1; a weak D match, TRBD2 (5 bases). V lost 0 bases and J 8 bases, leaving 17 bases between the germline ends. This CDR3 contains 16 residues. Germline V gene lookup returns CDR1 MGHRA and CDR2 YSYEKL.

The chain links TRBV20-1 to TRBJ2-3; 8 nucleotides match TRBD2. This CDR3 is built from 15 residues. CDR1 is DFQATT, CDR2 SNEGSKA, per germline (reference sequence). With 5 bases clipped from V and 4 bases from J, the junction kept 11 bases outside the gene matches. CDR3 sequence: CSAPGGSGSSDTQYF. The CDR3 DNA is TGCAGTGCTCCGGGAGGGAGCGGGAGCTCAGATACGCAGTATTTT.

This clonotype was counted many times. CDR3 coding DNA: TGCAGTGCTAGAGGGACTCGACAGGGCCAAAGAGGGACCCTCCACTTT. Translating gives CSARGTRQGQRGTLHF. The rearrangement links TRBV20-1 to TRBJ1-6; the match to TRBD1 covers 7 bases. The length of the CDR3 is 16 residues. V was pared by 1 base and J by 14 bases, with 17 bases of the junction left unmatched. In germline, CDR1 is DFQATT, CDR2 SNEGSKA (reference sequence).

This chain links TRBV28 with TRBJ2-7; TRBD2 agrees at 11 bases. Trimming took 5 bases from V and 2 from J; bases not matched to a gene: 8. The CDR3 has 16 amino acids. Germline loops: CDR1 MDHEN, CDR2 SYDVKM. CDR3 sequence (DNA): TGTGCCAGCAGTCCCCGGACTAGCGGGCGGACCTACGAGCAGTACTTC. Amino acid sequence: CASSPRTSGRTYEQYF.

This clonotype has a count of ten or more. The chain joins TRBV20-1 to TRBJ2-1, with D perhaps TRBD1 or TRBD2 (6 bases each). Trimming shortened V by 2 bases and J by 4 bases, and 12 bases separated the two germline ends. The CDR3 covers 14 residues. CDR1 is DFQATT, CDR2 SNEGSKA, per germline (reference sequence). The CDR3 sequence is CSARWGAHYNEQFF. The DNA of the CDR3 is TGCAGTGCTAGATGGGGGGCACATTACAATGAGCAGTTCTTC.

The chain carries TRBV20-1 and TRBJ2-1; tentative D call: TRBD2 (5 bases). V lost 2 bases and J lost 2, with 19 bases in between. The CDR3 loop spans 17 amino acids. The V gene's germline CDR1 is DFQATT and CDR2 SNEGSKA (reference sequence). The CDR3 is CSARSLLGALAYNEQFF. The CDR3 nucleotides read TGCAGTGCTAGATCGCTACTAGGAGCACTGGCCTACAATGAGCAGTTCTTC.